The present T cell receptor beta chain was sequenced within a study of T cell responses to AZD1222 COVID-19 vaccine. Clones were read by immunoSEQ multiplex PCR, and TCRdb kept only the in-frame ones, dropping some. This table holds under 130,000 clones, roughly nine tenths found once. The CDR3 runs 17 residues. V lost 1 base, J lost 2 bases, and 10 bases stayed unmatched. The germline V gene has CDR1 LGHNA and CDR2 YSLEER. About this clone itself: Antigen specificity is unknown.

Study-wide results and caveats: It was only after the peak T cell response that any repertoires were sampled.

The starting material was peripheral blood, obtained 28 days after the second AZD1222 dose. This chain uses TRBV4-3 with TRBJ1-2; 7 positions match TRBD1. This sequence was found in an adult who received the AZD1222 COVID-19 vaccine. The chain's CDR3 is CASSQAPGQQPNYGYTF. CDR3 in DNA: TGCGCCAGCAGCCAAGCGCCGGGACAGCAACCAAACTATGGCTACACCTTC.